The entry that follows covers one TCR beta chain sequence. Its antigen remains unknown. Only in-frame clones appear in the TCRdb table, and some are missing; sequencing was by immunoSEQ multiplex PCR. The sample carries approximately 940,000 clones, about three quarters recorded once. The CDR3 contains 13 residues. The germline CDR1 and CDR2 sequences are SGHVS and FQNEAQ. The V end lost 1 base, the J end lost 3 bases, and 7 bases lay between the germline ends. This sample stems from a study of shared clonotypes between healthy human individuals. Study-wide points: Naive CD4 clonotypes overlapped across a handful of donors at about 5%.

There were only Caucasian adults among the donors, and all lived in Nashville, Tennessee. Sequencing used memory CD4+ T cells sorted from blood. The sample's subset: CD45RA-negative fraction. This clonotype was sampled from a man between 18 and 29 years old in good health. The chain has TRBV7-8 and TRBJ2-7; no clear D. CDR3 amino acids: CASSLDRFYEQYF. The CDR3 DNA reads as TGTGCCAGCAGCTTAGACAGATTCTACGAGCAGTACTTC.